The rows below give T cell receptor beta chains drawn from one sample of a study of CD8+CD57+ T cells in acquired aplastic anemia. TCRdb analysed the reads with MiXCR anew, one entry per CDR3 protein. The sample consists of some 210,000 distinct CDR3 sequences, over 60% of them appearing once. Sequences were obtained from sorted CD4+, CD8+, or CD8+CD57+ T cells (not recorded which) from PBMCs. The receptors were sampled from a human donor in good health. The conserved cysteine and the conserved F or W are not part of the CDR3 here.

v_call,j_call,cdr3_aa
TRBV6-5,TRBJ2-7,ASTSGQSYEQY
TRBV7-6,TRBJ2-2,ASSLVTSGSTTGELF
TRBV7-6,TRBJ2-1,ASSLGGGKYNEQF
TRBV5-4,TRBJ2-1,ASSPGGPGNEQF
TRBV2,TRBJ2-3,ASMGQGPDTQY
TRBV7-8,TRBJ1-1,ASSLARGHPNTEAF
TRBV20-1,TRBJ1-1,SAVGLLNTEAF
TRBV12-3/TRBV12-4,TRBJ2-3,ASSFGQSTDTQY
TRBV30,TRBJ1-5,AWTAHSNQPQH
TRBV7-2,TRBJ2-5,ASSLSLGQSQETQY
TRBV10-3,TRBJ1-1,AISGRGDEAF
TRBV10-3,TRBJ2-3,AISEVLAGGPTDTQY
TRBV24-1,TRBJ2-1,ATSDLGGEGSHNEQF
TRBV2,TRBJ2-1,ASSDEAPRQF
TRBV15,TRBJ2-7,ATSSGTPGSYEQY
TRBV7-9,TRBJ2-7,ASRDRGGSEQY
TRBV20-1,TRBJ2-7,TGHSYEQY
TRBV7-9,TRBJ2-5,ASMTSGAETQY
TRBV30,TRBJ2-1,AWSPGVNEQF
TRBV2,TRBJ1-6,ASSVGDRENSPLH
TRBV7-9,TRBJ2-7,ASERGAGGEQY
TRBV20-1,TRBJ2-7,SATSGGSYEQY
TRBV7-8,TRBJ1-2,ASSKGQGHGYT
TRBV4-1,TRBJ2-7,ASSLGPAGTYEQY